This entry lists 30 T cell receptor beta chains sequenced from one sample in a study of vaccination and CD4 T cells after COVID-19. Treatment noted: approximately nine-day PBMC culture with coronavirus spike peptide pools or control peptides (ViraFEST assay). The assay that was used to sequence DNA from cultured CD4+ T cells was the Oncomine TCR Beta short-read assay. TCRdb used MiXCR to reprocess the PCR reads, holding one entry per CDR3 protein. The sample has some 15,000 distinct CDR3 sequences, roughly 53% seen once. For these TCRs, the target antigens are not known. Here the sequenced sample was CD4+ T cells from blood, cultured in vitro, taken before SARS-CoV-2 vaccination. These receptors came from a human donor who had recovered from COVID-19.

V gene TRBV6-5 combines with J gene TRBJ1-2; unclear D gene. V shed 2 bases and J shed 4 bases, with 5 bases lying between them. CDR3 length equals 12 residues. CDR1 and CDR2 (germline): MNHEY, SVGAGI. The CDR3 region has the DNA TGTGCCAGCAGTTACCGAGGCTATGGCTACACCTTC. Protein sequence: CASSYRGYGYTF.

This sequence joins TRBV28 and TRBJ1-2, with D possibly TRBD1 on 5 matching bases. Trimming pared 8 bases from V and 3 bases from J, leaving 16 bases between. The CDR3 loop spans 14 amino acids. Per the germline V gene, CDR1 is MDHEN and CDR2 is SYDVKM. The CDR3 sequence is CASRRRGGDYGYTF. In DNA, the CDR3 is TGTGCCAGCCGAAGGAGGGGCGGTGACTATGGCTACACCTTC.

V and J are TRBV5-4 and TRBJ1-2; perhaps TRBD1 as D (5 bases). CDR3 size: 15 residues. Germline CDR1 reads SGHNT; CDR2 reads YYREEE (reference sequence). Between the trimmed V and J ends, which lost 0 bases and 5 bases, there was a span of 14 bases. DNA for the CDR3: TGTGCCAGCAGCTTGGCCTCGGGGGGGGAGTATGGCTACACCTTC. Translating gives CASSLASGGEYGYTF.

V gene TRBV6-2 or TRBV6-3 combines with J gene TRBJ1-6, with no clear D. The V end was cut by 6 bases, the J end by 10 bases, with 13 bases between. Germline V gives CDR1 MNHEY, CDR2 SVGEGT. The CDR3 has 13 amino acids. This chain's CDR3 is CASRARVDSPLHF. CDR3 nucleotides: TGTGCCAGCAGGGCCCGTGTGGACTCACCCCTCCACTTT.

The chain recombines TRBV9 with TRBJ1-2, with D unclear. From germline, CDR1 is SGDLS and CDR2 YYNGEE. The CDR3 sequence is 14 residues long. Deletions cut 7 bases from V and 6 bases from J, with 19 bases between. The CDR3 region is CASGKGGVFDGYTF. The CDR3 DNA is TGTGCCAGCGGTAAAGGTGGGGTTTTTGATGGCTACACCTTC.

CDR3: CSARAPWAGTNTEAFF. CDR3 nucleotide sequence: TGCAGTGCTAGAGCTCCCTGGGCAGGGACGAACACTGAAGCTTTCTTT. The J gene is TRBJ1-1, the V gene TRBV20-1; D is perhaps TRBD1 (5 bases). Per germline, CDR1 DFQATT and CDR2 SNEGSKA (reference sequence). CDR3 length equals 16 residues. Trimming stripped 1 base from V and 1 base from J, with 16 bases between.

The rearrangement uses TRBV10-3 and TRBJ1-1; D is possibly TRBD1 (5 bases). The CDR3 runs 15 residues. The germline V gene has CDR1 ENHRY and CDR2 SYGVKD. Trimming took off 6 bases at V and 1 base at J, with 15 bases between the two ends. DNA for the CDR3: TGTGCCATCAGGCTCCCGGGACCGCAGAACACTGAAGCTTTCTTT. It yields the protein CAIRLPGPQNTEAFF.

This chain uses TRBV7-2 with TRBJ2-3; 7 bases are shared with TRBD1. The CDR3 contains 14 residues. The V segment lost 6 bases and the J segment 1 base; nucleotides outside the gene matches: 4. Germline CDR1 and CDR2: SGHTA and FQGNSA. DNA of the CDR3: TGTGCCAGCAGTCAGGGGGTCGGCACAGATACGCAGTATTTT. Translated, it gives CASSQGVGTDTQYF.

The chain links TRBV7-8 to TRBJ2-2; D is uncertain. Looked up from germline, CDR1 is SGHVS and CDR2 is FQNEAQ. CDR3 length equals 13 residues. Trimming stripped 4 bases from V and 3 bases from J, with 6 bases between. CDR3 region: CASSSRDTGELFF. The CDR3 DNA sequence: TGTGCCAGCAGCTCTCGGGACACCGGGGAGCTGTTTTTT.

In its sample, this clonotype was seen a few times. The chain carries TRBV11-3 and TRBJ2-7, with D unclear. The CDR3 loop spans 14 amino acids. Per the germline V gene, CDR1 is SGHNT and CDR2 is YENEEA. Trimming shortened V by 4 bases and J by 5 bases, and 15 bases separated the two germline ends. CDR3 bases: TGTGCCAGCAGCTCCCCACTTTTTCACGACGAGCAGTACTTC. This sequence encodes CASSSPLFHDEQYF.

There are a few counts of this clonotype. The chain joins TRBV19 to TRBJ1-6; 10 nucleotides line up with TRBD1. J was trimmed by 9 bases and V by 3 bases; bases with no gene match: 11. The CDR3 totals 17 residues. Germline values: CDR1 LNHDA, CDR2 SQIVND (reference sequence). CDR3 loop: CASSIVVPGQGLSPLHF. For the CDR3, the DNA is TGTGCCAGTAGTATTGTGGTCCCGGGACAGGGGCTTTCACCCCTCCACTTT.

The rearrangement uses TRBV7-2 and TRBJ2-7; 7 nucleotides line up with TRBD1. The CDR3 is 17 amino acids. CDR1 and CDR2 (germline): SGHTA, FQGNSA. V shed 1 base, J shed 4 bases, and the junction held 13 bases outside the gene matches. The CDR3 DNA reads as TGTGCCAGCAGCTTAGATATCCTCTCGGGACAGACGTACGAGCAGTACTTC. Translation: CASSLDILSGQTYEQYF.

CDR3 nucleotide sequence: TGTGCCAGCAGCAGCTCCGGGACAGGATCCCGCGAGCAGTACTTC. This gives the protein CASSSSGTGSREQYF. The chain links TRBV6-1 to TRBJ2-7; 8 bases line up with TRBD1. The trim removed 6 bases at V and 6 bases at J, leaving 13 bases unmatched. CDR1 is MNHNS and CDR2 is SASEGT in the germline V gene. The CDR3 spans 15 residues.

The V and J genes are TRBV7-3 and TRBJ2-3; weak D call: TRBD1 (6 bases). The CDR3 loop spans 13 amino acids. Germline V gives CDR1 SGHTA, CDR2 FQGTGA. V was cut by 8 bases and J by 5 bases, with 14 bases left in between. CDR3 residues: CASGGQTGDTQYF. CDR3 DNA sequence: TGTGCCAGCGGGGGTCAGACAGGAGATACGCAGTATTTT.

V and J are TRBV24-1 and TRBJ1-5, with 8 bases fitting TRBD1. This CDR3 is 14 amino acids long. The J segment lost 6 bases and the V segment lost 7 bases, leaving 7 bases of the junction unmatched. Germline V gene sequence: CDR1 KGHDR, CDR2 SFDVKD. CDR3 sequence: CATSGRGPGQPQHF. Written as DNA, the CDR3 is TGTGCCACCAGCGGCAGGGGGCCAGGTCAGCCCCAGCATTTT.

On this clonotype itself: One end of the junction does not line up with germline, which may come from a read error. The DNA of the CDR3 is TGCAGTGTTAGACGGGGGGCGGCCCTCAATGAGCAGTTCTTC. Protein product: CSVRRGAALNEQFF. The chain joins TRBV20-1 to TRBJ2-1; D perhaps matches TRBD2 (7 bases). CDR1 DFQATT and CDR2 SNEGSKA come from the germline V gene (reference sequence). CDR3 length equals 14 residues.

The genes are TRBV19 and TRBJ1-5, with TRBD1 matching 10 bases. Germline V gene lookup returns CDR1 LNHDA and CDR2 SQIVND (reference sequence). The V segment lost 5 bases and the J segment 1 base; nucleotides outside the gene matches: 8. CDR3 length: 17 amino acids. The CDR3 region is CASSPRQGAGSNQPQHF. The CDR3 region has the DNA TGTGCCAGTAGTCCCCGACAGGGGGCGGGAAGCAATCAGCCCCAGCATTTT.

This clonotype turned up a few times. V gene TRBV30 combines with J gene TRBJ2-7; 9 bases match TRBD1. Germline CDR1 and CDR2: GTSNPN and SVGIG (reference sequence). This CDR3 comprises 14 residues. Unmatched junction bases numbered 7, after V lost 3 bases and J lost 4 bases. The CDR3 DNA is TGTGCCTGGAGCCCACGAGGACAGGGGTACGAGCAGTACTTC. This sequence encodes CAWSPRGQGYEQYF.

The chain employs TRBV27 and TRBJ1-1; perhaps TRBD1 as D (5 bases). This CDR3 contains 13 residues. CDR1 MNHEY and CDR2 SMNVEV come from the germline V gene (reference sequence). Deletions cut 6 bases from V and 1 base from J, with 9 bases between. The CDR3 protein is CASRSGKNTEAFF. The CDR3 DNA is TGTGCCAGCAGATCAGGGAAGAACACTGAAGCTTTCTTT.

CDR3 DNA sequence: TGCAGTGCTAGTGATAACGGAGCTTTCTTT. Its protein product is CSASDNGAFF. The rearrangement uses TRBV20-1 and TRBJ1-1; no definite D call. CDR3 length: 10 amino acids. The V gene lost 3 bases and the J gene lost 10 bases, with 9 bases spanning the gap. The germline CDR1 and CDR2 sequences are DFQATT and SNEGSKA (reference sequence).

This clonotype occurred a few times. The J gene is TRBJ1-3, the V gene TRBV6-2 or TRBV6-3; D is unresolved. The CDR3 extends over 12 amino acids. Germline CDR1 MNHEY, CDR2 SVGEGT. V was trimmed by 10 bases and J by 3 bases, leaving 10 bases between them. The CDR3 coding sequence is TGTGCCACTTCCTCTGTTGGAAACACCATATATTTT. It specifies CATSSVGNTIYF.

This clonotype was observed a handful of times. The rearrangement links TRBV6-1 to TRBJ2-5; perhaps D is TRBD1 or TRBD2 (7 bases each). The CDR3 loop spans 15 amino acids. Trimming pared 4 bases from V and 4 bases from J, leaving 16 bases between. Germline V CDR1 and CDR2: MNHNS, SASEGT. The CDR3 DNA reads as TGTGCCAGCAGTGGAGCGGGGACAGAAGGAGAGACCCAGTACTTC. Translating it yields CASSGAGTEGETQYF.

The chain uses TRBV15 and TRBJ1-2; TRBD1 is a possible D gene (5 bases). The germline gives CDR1 LNHNV, CDR2 YYDKDF (reference sequence). The V end lost 6 bases, the J end lost 5 bases, and 19 bases lay between the germline ends. CDR3 length: 15 amino acids. The CDR3 DNA reads TGTGCCACCAGGGCCGGGGACCAGCAGCTATATGGCTACACCTTC. Translated: CATRAGDQQLYGYTF.

V and J are TRBV6-1 and TRBJ1-2; TRBD1 aligns across 7 bases. Germline lookup yields CDR1 MNHNS and CDR2 SASEGT. V lost 7 bases to trimming and J lost 5 bases; unmatched junction nucleotides: 7. This CDR3 has 13 amino acids. CDR3 coding DNA: TGTGCCAGCACCCAAGGGACAGCGTATGGCTACACCTTC. Translated, it gives CASTQGTAYGYTF.

Only a few counts were recorded for this clonotype. The chain joins TRBV15 to TRBJ2-2, with TRBD1 identical over 8 bases. The V gene end was trimmed by 2 bases and the J gene end by 6 bases; junction bases not matched to a gene: 8. Per the germline V gene, CDR1 is LNHNV and CDR2 is YYDKDF (reference sequence). The CDR3 runs to 16 residues. In DNA form, the CDR3 reads TGTGCCACCAGCAGACCCGGACAGGGCCAGGCCGGGGAGCTGTTTTTT. Residues: CATSRPGQGQAGELFF.

This sequence joins TRBV7-3 and TRBJ2-3, with D hard to call. CDR3 length: 16 residues. Germline V lookup: CDR1 SGHTA, CDR2 FQGTGA. V lost 6 bases, J lost 0 bases, and 16 bases lay in between. This CDR3 reads CASSPAGYSSTDTQYF. The CDR3 nucleotides are TGTGCCAGCAGTCCCGCCGGGTACTCTAGCACAGATACGCAGTATTTT.

This clonotype has only a few counts. CDR3 DNA: TGTGCCAGTAGTACAGGACAGCCGAACACTGAAGCTTTCTTT. This gives the protein CASSTGQPNTEAFF. V and J are TRBV19 and TRBJ1-1, with TRBD1 as a possible D gene (6 bases). CDR1 LNHDA and CDR2 SQIVND come from the germline V gene (reference sequence). V was trimmed by 4 bases and J by 1 base, leaving 10 bases between them. The CDR3 contains 14 residues.

The chain employs TRBV10-3 and TRBJ2-2; 11 bases map to TRBD1. Germline-derived CDR1 and CDR2 are ENHRY and SYGVKD. Trimming took 2 bases from V and 4 from J; bases not matched to a gene: 0. The CDR3 spans 15 residues. In DNA, the CDR3 is TGTGCCATCAGTGAGGGACAGGGGGCCACCGGGGAGCTGTTTTTT. Its protein is CAISEGQGATGELFF.

This clonotype is labeled large. The chain is built from TRBV2 and TRBJ2-2, with D tentatively TRBD1 or TRBD2 (5 bases each). Trimming shortened V by 0 bases and J by 10 bases, and 15 bases separated the two germline ends. Germline CDR1 SNHLY, CDR2 FYNNEI. This CDR3 is 15 amino acids long. CDR3 nucleotide sequence: TGTGCCAGCAGTGAAGCGAAGGGGACGACTGCGGAGCTGTTTTTT. Translating it yields CASSEAKGTTAELFF.

This clonotype turned up a few times. The V call is TRBV30, the J call TRBJ2-5, with TRBD2 identical over 10 bases. Trimming took 0 bases from V and 5 from J; bases not matched to a gene: 3. The V gene's germline CDR1 is GTSNPN and CDR2 SVGIG (reference sequence). This CDR3 contains 14 residues. The CDR3 reads CAWSVTSGWETQYF. The CDR3 nucleotides read TGTGCCTGGAGTGTGACTAGCGGGTGGGAGACCCAGTACTTC.